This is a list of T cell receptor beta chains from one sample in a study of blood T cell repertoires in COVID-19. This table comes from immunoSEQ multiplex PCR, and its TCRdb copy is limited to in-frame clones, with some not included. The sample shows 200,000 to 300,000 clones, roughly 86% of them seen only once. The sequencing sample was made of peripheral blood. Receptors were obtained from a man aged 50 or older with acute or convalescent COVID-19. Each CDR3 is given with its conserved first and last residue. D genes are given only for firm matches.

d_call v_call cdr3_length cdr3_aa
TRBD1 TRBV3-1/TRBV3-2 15 CASRPGTASNYGYTF
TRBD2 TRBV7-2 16 CASSLRASGAADTQYF
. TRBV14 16 CASSQAPEGAKNIQYF
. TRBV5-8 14 CASSSVTANTEAFF
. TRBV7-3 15 CASSRWGGQNTEAFF
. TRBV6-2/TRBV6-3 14 CASSRTSAYNEQFF
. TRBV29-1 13 CSVLTGSNTEAFF
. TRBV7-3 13 CASSSYREDTQYF
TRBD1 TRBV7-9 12 CASSHRQGEQYF
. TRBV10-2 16 CASSESKTAGTDTQYF
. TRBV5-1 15 CASSGRGPPPGEQYF
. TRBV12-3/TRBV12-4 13 CASSFRRTGELFF
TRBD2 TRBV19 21 CASTNTELGTSAGLSYNEQFF
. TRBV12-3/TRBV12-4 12 CASCGLRDTIYF
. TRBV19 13 CASSIGQAYEQYF
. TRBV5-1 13 CASSTQESYEQYF
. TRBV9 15 CASSEGPSQGYGYTF
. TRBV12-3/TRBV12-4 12 CASTREVETQYF
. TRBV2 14 CASRGMSLPVEQYF
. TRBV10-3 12 CAIRGTDYGYTF
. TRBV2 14 CASSGGGKDSPLHF
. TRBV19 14 CASKGQDSNQPQHF
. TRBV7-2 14 CASNNLGRRGPLHF
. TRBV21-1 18 CASSKALWTGRGNTEAFF
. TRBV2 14 CATILSSGPYEQYF
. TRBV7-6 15 CASSLVDSLNTEAFF
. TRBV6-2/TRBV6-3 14 CASSDSLGNQPQHF
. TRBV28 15 CASSLGGGQIYEQYF
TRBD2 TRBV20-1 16 CSASQTSGRALRTQYF
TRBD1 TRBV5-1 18 CASSDTGTGGDPTDTQYF
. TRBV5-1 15 CASSLQSSYNSPLHF
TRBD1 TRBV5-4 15 CASSHPGQGGDTQYF
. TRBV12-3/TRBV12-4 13 CASSTDRNTEAFF
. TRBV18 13 CASSPQGNDEQYF
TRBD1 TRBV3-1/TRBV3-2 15 CASSQGGDRSYGYTF